This T cell receptor (beta chain) was sequenced in a study of CD8 T cells in ankylosing spondylitis. General study results and limits: Reportedly, significant enrichment of disease-linked clones occurred in matched ankylosing spondylitis synovial fluid.

The V gene's germline CDR1 is MNHEY and CDR2 SVGEGT. The CDR3 sequence is 15 residues long. The V segment lost 0 bases and the J segment 5 bases; nucleotides outside the gene matches: 5. As regards this clonotype: Its antigen is unknown.

It was by quantitative 5'-RACE with molecular barcodes that TCR beta libraries were made. Each CDR3 protein is one row after TCRdb ran MiXCR on the 5' RACE reads. Found here are 300,000 to 350,000 distinct CDR3 sequences, less than 25% of them singletons; the top ten hold 3.5%. The chain employs TRBV6-2 or TRBV6-3 and TRBJ2-5; 8 bases line up with TRBD2. The receptor's source is a female donor with ankylosing spondylitis or in good health (not recorded which). The sample was blood, either unsorted or a sorted T cell fraction (not recorded which). In DNA, the CDR3 is TGTGCCAGCAGTTACTCAACTAGCGGTATGGAGACCCAGTACTTC. Its protein product is CASSYSTSGMETQYF.